This record covers a single TCR beta chain. Study processing details: From reference gene primer amplification, estimates of nucleated cell counts were derived. Profiling relied on immunoSEQ multiplex PCR, and the TCRdb table lists in-frame clones only, not all of them. Clone size and the V and J calls come from that table; the DNA yielded D and trimming. The sample shows roughly 110,000 clones, approximately 88% of them seen only once. These data originate in a study of blood T cell repertoires in COVID-19. Study details: Acute and convalescent COVID-19 samples came from the United States, Italy and Spain. T cells, B-cell-depleted T cells, or PBMCs provided the cDNA or gDNA that served as material.

Trimming removed 4 bases from V and 10 bases from J, with 11 bases in between. The CDR3 runs 11 residues. The germline CDR1 and CDR2 sequences are SGHNT and YYREEE (reference sequence). The chain couples TRBV5-4 to TRBJ1-1; perhaps TRBD1 as D (5 bases). The material sequenced was peripheral blood. This TCR came from a man aged 50-59 years with active or convalescent COVID-19. The CDR3 nucleotides are TGTGCCAGCAGCGGGGGGGGAGGAGCTTTCTTT. This codes for CASSGGGGAFF.